These T cell receptor beta chains were read from a single sample in a study of cytomegalovirus exposure and HLA in healthy donors. Produced via immunoSEQ multiplex PCR; TCRdb's table is partial and in-frame only. The repertoire consists of some 170,000 clones, with around nine tenths occurring once and the leading ten covering 1.4%. Sequences were obtained from PBMCs. These receptors were collected from a woman under 40 in good health and CMV-seronegative. Each CDR3 is given with its conserved first and last residue. A D gene is named only where the DNA matches it firmly. Where a row states a size, it is once, few, many or the class of an expanded clone; other rows omit it.

abundance: once
d_gene: TRBD2
len: 14
v_gene: TRBV10-3
j_gene: TRBJ2-3
CDR3nt: TGTGCCATCAGAAGGACTAGCGGCACAGATACGCAGTATTTT
CDR3aa: CAIRRTSGTDTQYF

abundance: NA
d_gene: TRBD2
len: 17
v_gene: TRBV7-2
j_gene: TRBJ2-5
CDR3nt: TGTGCCAGCAGCTTCCGTCGGACTAGCGGGGGGGAAGAGACCCAGTACTTC
CDR3aa: CASSFRRTSGGEETQYF

abundance: NA
d_gene: NA
len: 14
v_gene: TRBV7-2
j_gene: TRBJ1-2
CDR3nt: TGTGCCAGCAGCCCCGAACCCAGGACAGATGGCTACACCTTC
CDR3aa: CASSPEPRTDGYTF

abundance: NA
d_gene: NA
len: 14
v_gene: TRBV10-3
j_gene: TRBJ2-1
CDR3nt: TGTGCCATCAGTGATCCCGGGGATATAAATGAGCAGTTCTTC
CDR3aa: CAISDPGDINEQFF

abundance: NA
d_gene: NA
len: 13
v_gene: TRBV19
j_gene: TRBJ1-1
CDR3nt: TGTGCCAGTAACTACAGGGTGAACACTGAAGCTTTCTTT
CDR3aa: CASNYRVNTEAFF

abundance: NA
d_gene: NA
len: 13
v_gene: TRBV6-5
j_gene: TRBJ1-1
CDR3nt: TGTGCCAGCAGTTCCTCTCGGGGAGGAGTAGCTTTCTTT
CDR3aa: CASSSSRGGVAFF

abundance: NA
d_gene: NA
len: 15
v_gene: TRBV19
j_gene: TRBJ1-2
CDR3nt: TGTGCCAGTAGTATAGATAAGGAGAGGAACTATGGCTACACCTTC
CDR3aa: CASSIDKERNYGYTF

abundance: NA
d_gene: NA
len: 17
v_gene: TRBV11-2
j_gene: TRBJ1-4
CDR3nt: TGTGCCAGCAGCCCCTTGTCGGTGGGCTCAACTAATGAAAAACTGTTTTTT
CDR3aa: CASSPLSVGSTNEKLFF

abundance: once
d_gene: NA
len: 14
v_gene: TRBV25-1
j_gene: TRBJ1-1
CDR3nt: TGTGCCAGCGCAGCGGACCCTCGGAGCACTGAAGCTTTCTTT
CDR3aa: CASAADPRSTEAFF

abundance: few
d_gene: NA
len: 15
v_gene: TRBV21-1
j_gene: TRBJ1-5
CDR3nt: TGTGCCAGCAGCAACCCGGGACAGCACCATCAGCCCCAGCATTTT
CDR3aa: CASSNPGQHHQPQHF

abundance: NA
d_gene: NA
len: 14
v_gene: TRBV7-9
j_gene: TRBJ2-3
CDR3nt: TGTGCCAGCAGCCTCAAGCAGGCCACAGATACGCAGTATTTT
CDR3aa: CASSLKQATDTQYF

abundance: NA
d_gene: NA
len: 15
v_gene: TRBV27
j_gene: TRBJ1-1
CDR3nt: TGTGCCAGCAGTTTATCCCCGGGGAATACCCTGGGGGCTTTCTTT
CDR3aa: CASSLSPGNTLGAFF

abundance: NA
d_gene: NA
len: 15
v_gene: TRBV6-6
j_gene: TRBJ2-1
CDR3nt: TGTGCCAGCAGCACCCCACGGGTAGAATACAATGAGCAGTTCTTC
CDR3aa: CASSTPRVEYNEQFF

abundance: NA
d_gene: NA
len: 16
v_gene: TRBV9
j_gene: TRBJ1-4
CDR3nt: TGTGCCAGCAGCGCCCTCCAGGGAAGGCGCGGTGAAAAACTGTTTTTT
CDR3aa: CASSALQGRRGEKLFF

abundance: NA
d_gene: TRBD2
len: 14
v_gene: TRBV25-1
j_gene: TRBJ2-1
CDR3nt: TGTGCCAGCAGTGAACGACTAGCATCCAATGAGCAGTTCTTC
CDR3aa: CASSERLASNEQFF

abundance: few
d_gene: NA
len: 13
v_gene: TRBV7-9
j_gene: TRBJ1-2
CDR3nt: TGTGCCAGCAGCGCCGGACAGCGCTATGGCTACACCTTC
CDR3aa: CASSAGQRYGYTF

abundance: once
d_gene: NA
len: 15
v_gene: TRBV7-9
j_gene: TRBJ2-2
CDR3nt: TGTGCCAGCAGCCCCGCGCGGGGTCGGACCGGGGAGCTGTTTTTT
CDR3aa: CASSPARGRTGELFF

abundance: NA
d_gene: NA
len: 13
v_gene: TRBV6-6
j_gene: TRBJ1-1
CDR3nt: TGTGCCAGTATACCGGGACAGAACACTGAAGCTTTCTTT
CDR3aa: CASIPGQNTEAFF